The clone carrying this T cell receptor (beta chain) was picked up one time. The entry originates in a study of identical twins. Each CDR3 protein gets one entry after TCRdb re-called the 5' RACE reads with MiXCR. The table records around 690,000 distinct CDR3 sequences, 21% of them present only once. The CDR3 loop spans 19 amino acids. Trimming stripped 2 bases from V and 0 bases from J, with 22 bases between. CDR1 and CDR2 from the germline V gene are SGHAT and FQDESV (reference sequence). This same sample was also taken into another study, of T cells expressing NK-cell markers.

The TCR was taken from a woman aged 18 to 35 in good health. The V gene is TRBV11-1, the J gene TRBJ2-5, with D possibly being TRBD2 (7 bases). Sequencing input: PBMCs. CDR3 nucleotides: TGTGCCAGCAGCTTAAATGCTAGGGGGGGAACCCCATACCAAGAGACCCAGTACTTC. It codes for CASSLNARGGTPYQETQYF.